The rows below give T cell receptor beta chains drawn from one sample of a study of CD8+CD57+ T cells in acquired aplastic anemia. TCRdb redid the calling of the reads with MiXCR, one entry per CDR3 protein. Of under 250,000 distinct CDR3 sequences listed, 34% are singletons. The source material was sorted CD4+, CD8+, or CD8+CD57+ T cells (not recorded which) from PBMCs. The source of these receptors is a human donor in good health, serving as a control. The CDR3 runs from the conserved cysteine through the conserved F or W. Fields, in order: J gene, clone size, V gene, D gene, CDR3 DNA, CDR3 protein. A D gene is named only where the DNA matches it firmly. Clone size is stated in some rows and not others, as once, few, many or a class when expanded.

TRBJ2-3 few TRBV4-2 TRBD2 TGTGCCAGCAGCCGACTAGCGCTGACGGAGAGGTCGGATACGCAGTATTTT CASSRLALTERSDTQYF
TRBJ1-2 NA TRBV30 NA TGTGCCTGGATTCCAAGCCTAGACCGCTATGGCCACACCTTC CAWIPSLDRYGHTF
TRBJ2-7 NA TRBV20-1 TRBD2 TGCAGAGTAGGGACTAGCGGGAGCATCTACGAGCAGTACTTC CRVGTSGSIYEQYF
TRBJ2-1 many TRBV9 TRBD2 TGTGCCAGCAGCGTATATCGGGCTAGCGGGATGGATGAGCAGTTCTTC CASSVYRASGMDEQFF
TRBJ2-1 many TRBV14 TRBD2 TGTGCCAGCAGCCTTGGGACTAGCGGGGGCAAGCAGTTCTTC CASSLGTSGGKQFF
TRBJ1-1 few TRBV5-3 NA TGTGCCAGCACTTGGACCCCGGACCGGGAAGCTTTCTTT CASTWTPDREAFF
TRBJ1-6 NA TRBV11-2 NA TGTGCCAGCAGCTTAATGGCCTCAAGACCATCACCCCTCCACTTT CASSLMASRPSPLHF
TRBJ2-1 NA TRBV5-1 NA TGCGCCAGTACCGCATTGGGGGAATACTCCTACAATGAGCAGTTCTTC CASTALGEYSYNEQFF
TRBJ1-3 many TRBV12-3/TRBV12-4 NA TGTGCCAGCAGTTTTGCAGCGGGAAACACCATATATTTT CASSFAAGNTIYF
TRBJ1-1 few TRBV5-4 TRBD1 TGTGCCAGCAGCTTGGACACTAGGACAGGGGGAGTTTTGAAGCCTCCTGAAGCTTTCTTT CASSLDTRTGGVLKPPEAFF
TRBJ2-1 many TRBV20-1 NA TGCAGTGCTGACGTCATGATCGGCTGGTACAATGAGCAGTTCTTC CSADVMIGWYNEQFF
TRBJ1-6 NA TRBV7-9 NA TGTGCCAGCAGCTTAGATCTTTTTTCACCCCTCCACTTT CASSLDLFSPLHF
TRBJ1-6 few TRBV30 TRBD1 TGTGCCTGGAGGGCCCCGGACAGGGGGAGTTCACCCCTCCACTTT CAWRAPDRGSSPLHF
TRBJ1-2 many TRBV5-1 NA TGCGCCAGCAGCTTGGCGGGGGGGCAGGACTATGGCTACACCTTC CASSLAGGQDYGYTF
TRBJ2-1 few TRBV5-1 NA TGCGCCAGCAGCTATGAGAGGCTGAACAATGAGCAGTTCTTC CASSYERLNNEQFF
TRBJ1-1 many TRBV6-1 NA TGTGCCAGCATCCAAGGGAAAACTGAAGCTTTCTTT CASIQGKTEAFF
TRBJ1-1 NA TRBV12-3/TRBV12-4 TRBD1 TGTGCCAGCAGTCCGACAGGGGGAGGCACTGAAGCTTTCTTT CASSPTGGGTEAFF
TRBJ2-7 many TRBV6-1 TRBD1 TGTGCCAGCACCAGGCCCAGGGACAGAACCTACGAGCAGTACTTC CASTRPRDRTYEQYF
TRBJ2-1 NA TRBV6-1 TRBD2 TGTGCCAGCAGGAGGGAGGGGCTAGTTGCCTATGAGCAGTTCTTC CASRREGLVAYEQFF
TRBJ1-1 few TRBV20-1 NA TGCAGTGCTAGAGGTTTTTTTGGGCTTCTCACTGAAGCTTTCTTT CSARGFFGLLTEAFF
TRBJ1-2 NA TRBV18 TRBD1 TGTGCCAGCTCACTCACAGGGACAGGCGTGACGGGTGGCTACACCTTC CASSLTGTGVTGGYTF
TRBJ2-7 NA TRBV20-1 NA TGCAGTACTGATTCTTTAGCAGATAGCTCCTACGAGCAGTACTTC CSTDSLADSSYEQYF
TRBJ1-1 NA TRBV2 TRBD1 TGTGCCAGCACCAGGACAGGGCTGGGCACTGAAGCTTTCTTT CASTRTGLGTEAFF
TRBJ2-2 NA TRBV28 TRBD2 TGTGCCAGCAGGAGACCGGGACTAGGCACCGGGGAGCTGTTTTTT CASRRPGLGTGELFF
TRBJ2-4 few TRBV11-2 NA TGTGCCAGCAGCTTAGATGGGGTCACCAAAAACATTCAGTACTTC CASSLDGVTKNIQYF
TRBJ2-1 NA TRBV20-1 TRBD1 TGCAGGGACTGGACAGGAGCCAACAATGAGCAGTTCTTC CRDWTGANNEQFF
TRBJ1-3 few TRBV30 NA TGTGCCTGGATGGCACCGTACAGGGATGGAAACACCATATATTTT CAWMAPYRDGNTIYF
TRBJ2-3 many TRBV2 TRBD2 TGTGCCAGCAGGAAACGGACTAGCGGGGGGTCTACAGATACGCAGTATTTT CASRKRTSGGSTDTQYF
TRBJ1-5 NA TRBV5-1 TRBD1 TGCGCCAGCAGCTTGACAGGGGGAGGGAATCAGCCCCAGCATTTT CASSLTGGGNQPQHF
TRBJ2-5 NA TRBV29-1 TRBD1 TGCAGCGTTGAGCCGCCGGACAGGGCCCAAGAGACCCAGTACTTC CSVEPPDRAQETQYF
TRBJ2-5 few TRBV18 TRBD1 TGTGCCAGCTCAGGACAGGGAGCGAGAGAGACCCAGTACTTC CASSGQGARETQYF
TRBJ1-4 NA TRBV19 NA TGTGCCAGTCTTTCGGGCAATAACCGTGACAAACTGTTTTTT CASLSGNNRDKLFF
TRBJ2-7 few TRBV10-3 NA TGTGCCATCAGTGAGTCCTCCGGGACTCTATCTTACGAGCAGTACTTC CAISESSGTLSYEQYF
TRBJ2-5 many TRBV2 NA TGTGCCAGCAGTGATAGCCGTACGGAGTGGACCCAGTACTTC CASSDSRTEWTQYF
TRBJ1-5 many TRBV7-2 NA TGTGCCAGCAGCTTAGACGGCCAACATCAGCCCCAGCATTTT CASSLDGQHQPQHF
TRBJ1-5 NA TRBV24-1 NA TGTGCCACCAGTGATCGGGGCTACAATCAGCCCCAGCATTTT CATSDRGYNQPQHF
TRBJ2-5 many TRBV9 TRBD2 TGTGCCAGCAGCGTAGGCCTACCGGGGGGTCAAGAGACCCAGTACTTC CASSVGLPGGQETQYF